Below are 23 T cell receptor beta chains sequenced from a single sample in a study of cytotoxic CD8 clonotypes in ibrutinib-treated CLL. Here immunoSEQ multiplex PCR was the method, and the copy in TCRdb shows in-frame clones only, minus some. The table has 15,000 to 20,000 clones, 65% to 70% seen once; the top ten hold 18%. Sequencing used PBMCs, obtained before ibrutinib treatment. All receptors come from a human donor with chronic lymphocytic leukemia.

The V and J genes are TRBV7-2 and TRBJ1-1; D not resolved. CDR1 and CDR2 from the germline V gene are SGHTA and FQGNSA. Trimming took off 2 bases at V and 3 bases at J, with 10 bases between the two ends. The CDR3 is 14 residues long. CDR3 sequence (DNA): TGTGCCAGCAGCTTATTAGGGTTGGACACTGAAGCTTTCTTT. It is translated as CASSLLGLDTEAFF.

The CDR3 loop reads CASNRGTNEKLFF. The CDR3 DNA is TGCGCCAGCAACCGGGGGACTAATGAAAAACTGTTTTTT. The rearrangement uses TRBV10-1 and TRBJ1-4; D is possibly TRBD1 (5 bases). This CDR3 is 13 amino acids long. Germline assignment: CDR1 WNHNN and CDR2 SYGVQD (reference sequence). The V end lost 7 bases, the J end lost 2 bases, and 8 bases lay between the germline ends.

The chain joins TRBV19 to TRBJ2-1; 9 bases agree with TRBD2. Trimming removed 4 bases from V and 2 bases from J; junction bases left unmatched: 6. The germline CDR1 and CDR2 sequences are LNHDA and SQIVND (reference sequence). The CDR3 contains 16 residues. This chain's CDR3 is CASSTYSGGTYNEQFF. CDR3 DNA: TGTGCCAGTAGTACCTATAGCGGGGGAACCTACAATGAGCAGTTCTTC. The full variable domain, with the rest looked up from reference TRBV19 and TRBJ2-1, is DGGITQSPKYLFRKEGQNVTLSCEQNLNHDAMYWYRQDPGQGLRLIYYSQIVNDFQKGDIAEGYSVSREKKESFPLTVTSAQKNPTAFYLCASSTYSGGTYNEQFFGPGTRLTVL.

This clone came up a few times. This chain connects TRBV6-4 to TRBJ2-3; 8 nucleotides align to TRBD2. Germline V gives CDR1 MRHNA, CDR2 SNTAGT. The CDR3 covers 14 residues. V lost 7 bases and J lost 4; bases outside the gene matches: 7. Here the CDR3 reads CASTPEAGADTQYF. The CDR3 nucleotides are TGTGCCAGCACCCCAGAAGCGGGGGCAGATACGCAGTATTTT.

This clone showed up just once. The chain links TRBV5-1 to TRBJ2-1; TRBD2 agrees at 7 bases. Unmatched junction bases numbered 4, after V lost 4 bases and J lost 0 bases. This CDR3 has 15 residues. Germline assignment: CDR1 SGHRS and CDR2 YFSETQ. The CDR3 DNA reads as TGCGCCAGCAGCATCGGGGGGAGCTCCTACAATGAGCAGTTCTTC. Translated: CASSIGGSSYNEQFF.

This clone has a handful of counts. The chain combines TRBV28 with TRBJ1-5; D is perhaps TRBD1 (5 bases). Germline CDR1 MDHEN, CDR2 SYDVKM. The CDR3 contains 15 residues. V lost 5 bases, J lost 4 bases, and 15 bases lay in between. CDR3 sequence reads: CASSPPGGGNQPQHF. DNA of the CDR3: TGTGCCAGCAGTCCGCCCGGGGGGGGGAATCAGCCCCAGCATTTT.

This chain connects TRBV5-5 to TRBJ1-1; D possibly corresponds to TRBD1 (6 bases). The V end was cut by 7 bases, the J end by 0 bases, with 13 bases between. Germline loops: CDR1 SGHKS, CDR2 YYEKEE (reference sequence). The CDR3 consists of 14 residues. The CDR3 region is CASSQGNMNTEAFF. The CDR3 bases are TGTGCCAGCTCCCAGGGGAACATGAACACTGAAGCTTTCTTT. The full variable domain, with the rest looked up from reference TRBV5-5 and TRBJ1-1, is DAGVTQSPTHLIKTRGQQVTLRCSPISGHKSVSWYQQVLGQGPQFIFQYYEKEERGRGNFPDRFSARQFPNYSSELNVNALLLGDSALYLCASSQGNMNTEAFFGQGTRLTVV.

This sequence joins TRBV7-2 and TRBJ2-7, with 10 bases that match TRBD1. This CDR3 has 13 residues. CDR1 is SGHTA, CDR2 FQGNSA, per germline. Trimming cost V 5 bases and J 4 bases; bases outside gene matches: 2. CDR3 amino acids: CASSRDRGYEQYF. CDR3 nucleotides: TGTGCCAGCAGCCGGGACAGGGGTTACGAGCAGTACTTC.

This clone was seen just once. The rearrangement uses TRBV6-6 and TRBJ1-3, with 7 positions matching TRBD1. The CDR3 totals 15 residues. Germline V gene data show CDR1 as MNHNY and CDR2 as SVGAGI (reference sequence). V gave up 4 bases and J gave up 3 bases; unmatched junction bases: 6. The CDR3 spells CASSSTGERGNTIYF. CDR3 nucleotides: TGTGCCAGCAGTTCAACAGGGGAACGTGGAAACACCATATATTTT.

This CDR3 reads CASSEWEAVAETQYF. The CDR3 region has the DNA TGTGCCAGCAGTGAATGGGAGGCCGTGGCAGAGACCCAGTACTTC. The genes are TRBV25-1 and TRBJ2-5; D is perhaps TRBD2 (6 bases). The V and J ends lost 1 base and 4 bases respectively, with 13 bases between them. Per germline, CDR1 MGHDK and CDR2 SYGVNS. The CDR3 sequence is 15 residues long.

This rearrangement joins TRBV6-1 to TRBJ2-6; D uncertain. CDR3 length: 14 residues. The germline CDR1 and CDR2 sequences are MNHNS and SASEGT. V was cut by 4 bases and J by 1 base, with 5 bases left in between. Written as DNA, the CDR3 is TGTGCCAGCAGTGCGGCATCTGGGGCCAACGTCCTGACTTTC. Protein product: CASSAASGANVLTF.

This clone was detected only a few times. Written as DNA, the CDR3 is TGCGCCAGCAGCTTGGTGGGTGCAGATACGCAGTATTTT. This translates into CASSLVGADTQYF. This chain joins TRBV5-1 and TRBJ2-3, with unresolved D. Germline V gene lookup returns CDR1 SGHRS and CDR2 YFSETQ. Trimming cost V 0 bases and J 4 bases, with 6 bases left between them. The CDR3 loop spans 13 amino acids.

There are a few counts of this clone. The genes are TRBV10-3 and TRBJ1-6, with D possibly matching TRBD1 (5 bases). Germline V gene lookup returns CDR1 ENHRY and CDR2 SYGVKD. The germline V and J ends were trimmed by 5 bases and 8 bases, with 7 bases remaining between them. This CDR3 comprises 12 residues. CDR3 bases: TGTGCCATCAGTTCACAGGATTCACCCCTCCACTTT. Its translation is CAISSQDSPLHF.

The rearrangement links TRBV18 to TRBJ2-5; D might be TRBD1 or TRBD2, each matching 6 bases. This CDR3 is 13 amino acids long. V lost 2 bases to trimming and J lost 7 bases, with 11 bases between them. The germline V gene has CDR1 KGHSH and CDR2 LQKENI. In nucleotides, the CDR3 is TGTGCCAGCTCACCAAACAAGGGGGGGACCCAGTACTTC. Amino acids: CASSPNKGGTQYF.

The CDR3 DNA reads as TGTGCCAGCAGCAACTCACACAGGGCTGAAGCTTTCTTT. This gives the protein CASSNSHRAEAFF. The genes are TRBV11-2 and TRBJ1-1, with D perhaps TRBD1 (6 bases). Germline assignment: CDR1 SGHAT and CDR2 FQNNGV. The CDR3 contains 13 residues. The V end lost 5 bases, the J end lost 6 bases, and 13 bases lay between the germline ends.

This clone was counted between two and nine times. The chain couples TRBV25-1 to TRBJ2-3; D unclear. There are 12 residues in the CDR3. CDR1 is MGHDK, CDR2 SYGVNS, per germline. Trimming took 3 bases from V and 5 from J, leaving 6 bases between them. The CDR3 DNA follows: TGTGCCAGCAGTGACTGGGGAGATACGCAGTATTTT. Protein product: CASSDWGDTQYF. Full variable domain (missing parts from reference TRBV25-1 and TRBJ2-3): EADIYQTPRYLVIGTGKKITLECSQTMGHDKMYWYQQDPGMELHLIHYSYGVNSTEKGDLSSESTVSRIRTEHFPLTLESARPSHTSQYLCASSDWGDTQYFGPGTRLTVL.

The chain combines TRBV7-3 with TRBJ2-7; tentative D call: TRBD1 (6 bases). Between the trimmed V and J ends, which lost 5 bases and 3 bases, there was a span of 11 bases. Looked up from germline, CDR1 is SGHTA and CDR2 is FQGTGA. This CDR3 contains 13 residues. The DNA for the CDR3 is TGTGCCAGCAGCCCGGGACACCACTACGAGCAGTACTTC. Translating it yields CASSPGHHYEQYF.

This clone was observed a few times. The chain employs TRBV2 and TRBJ2-7, with D hard to call. V dropped 5 bases and J dropped 4 bases, with 6 bases sitting between them. This CDR3 has 11 amino acids. Germline loops: CDR1 SNHLY, CDR2 FYNNEI. CDR3 in DNA: TGTGCCAGCAGTTCCAATTACGAGCAGTACTTC. Protein product: CASSSNYEQYF.

This clone appeared a few times. Other nucleotide sequences from this sample produce the same CDR3. V gene TRBV2 combines with J gene TRBJ2-2; D may match TRBD1 or TRBD2 (5 bases each). The length of the CDR3 is 12 residues. Between the trimmed V and J ends, which lost 6 bases and 6 bases, there was a span of 8 bases. CDR1 is SNHLY and CDR2 is FYNNEI in the germline V gene. CDR3 in DNA: TGTGCCAGCAGAGAGGGGCCCGGGGAGCTGTTTTTT. Protein product: CASREGPGELFF.

The gene calls are TRBV7-9 and TRBJ2-2; 10 bases are shared with TRBD1. With 3 bases clipped from V and 3 bases from J, the junction kept 10 bases outside the gene matches. Germline V gene data show CDR1 as SEHNR and CDR2 as FQNEAQ (reference sequence). This CDR3 has 18 amino acids. The CDR3 spells CASSFDRGQIKYTGELFF. DNA of the CDR3: TGTGCCAGCAGCTTCGACAGGGGGCAAATTAAGTACACCGGGGAGCTGTTTTTT.

There are a few counts of this clone. The rearrangement uses TRBV11-2 and TRBJ2-7; D might be TRBD1 or TRBD2, each matching 5 bases. The CDR3 sequence is 13 residues long. V was cut by 6 bases and J by 8 bases, with 17 bases left in between. Germline V CDR1 and CDR2: SGHAT, FQNNGV. CDR3 DNA: TGTGCCAGCAGTCCCTGGGGGTTGTGGCAGCAGTACTTC. It encodes CASSPWGLWQQYF.

This clone was seen more than once but under ten times. The chain recombines TRBV4-2 with TRBJ1-3, with 7 bases fitting TRBD1. This CDR3 has 14 amino acids. With 1 base clipped from V and 5 bases from J, the junction kept 2 bases outside the gene matches. Looked up from germline, CDR1 is LGHNA and CDR2 is YNFKEQ. The CDR3 region has the DNA TGTGCCAGCAGCCAAGGACAGGGAAGAAACACCATATATTTT. Protein sequence: CASSQGQGRNTIYF.

This clone came up a few times. The rearrangement links TRBV28 to TRBJ1-6; D ambiguous. Trimming pared 7 bases from V and 9 bases from J, leaving 10 bases between. Germline V CDR1 and CDR2: MDHEN, SYDVKM. The CDR3 contains 12 residues. Written as DNA, the CDR3 is TGTGCCAGCACGGCGGGAGTTTCACCCCTCCACTTT. Protein: CASTAGVSPLHF.